Listed here is a single T cell receptor beta chain. This sample is part of a study of graft-versus-host responses after intestinal transplantation. In the study overall: Recipients across the board were started on anti-thymocyte globulin induction, then kept on tacrolimus and steroids for approximately three years.

Clones were sequenced by immunoSEQ multiplex PCR, and TCRdb holds only the in-frame ones, with some missing. The sample yields over 45,000 clones, 85% to 90% seen once. The sample consisted of PBMCs, taken 26 days after transplant. This TCR came from a human patient who received an intestinal transplant, so some T cells may come from the graft donor.

CDR3 in DNA: TGTGCCAGCAGCTTTCAGGGGCAGGATCAGCCCCAGCATTTT. Translation: CASSFQGQDQPQHF. This rearrangement joins TRBV7-2 to TRBJ1-5, with D maybe TRBD1 (6 bases). Germline values: CDR1 SGHTA, CDR2 FQGNSA. Trimming pared 3 bases from V and 5 bases from J, leaving 11 bases between. The CDR3 has 14 residues.